This T cell receptor (beta chain) stems from a study of beta chain features in type 1 diabetes. General study findings and limits: Across all four CD4+ subsets, people with type 1 diabetes showed modestly shorter TCRB CDR3s.

This clone has only a few counts. What it binds is not known. The germline CDR1 and CDR2 sequences are SGHTA and FQGNSA. This CDR3 comprises 16 residues. Trimming removed 0 bases from V and 6 bases from J; junction bases left unmatched: 8. Expressed TCRB transcripts were sequenced after all isolated RNA was converted to cDNA. Some clones are missing from TCRdb's copy, which holds only in-frame ones; the method was immunoSEQ multiplex PCR. The sample has some 150,000 clones, 48% seen once. Sample: Tregs from blood. The clonotype originates from a man aged 18 to 35 in good health. The V call is TRBV7-2, the J call TRBJ2-1, with 7 bases that match TRBD1. The CDR3 bases are TGTGCCAGCAGCTTAGCGACCTCGAGGGGGCTCAATGAGCAGTTCTTC. Encoded protein: CASSLATSRGLNEQFF.